The clone carrying this T cell receptor (beta chain) came up many times. The length of the CDR3 is 15 residues. Deletions cut 4 bases from V and 5 bases from J, with 14 bases between. The study amplified TCR beta CDR3 regions using RNA transcripts. An initial RT-PCR round employing HTBI primers preceded a second-round multiplex PCR. TCRdb redid the calling of the multiplex PCR reads with MiXCR, one entry per CDR3 protein. Of a few hundred thousand distinct CDR3 sequences in the sample, around a fifth were seen once. The sample belongs to a study of Graves' ophthalmopathy and Graves' hyperthyroidism. V is TRBV12-3 or TRBV12-4 and J is TRBJ2-2, with a possible D match to TRBD1 (6 bases). This receptor was obtained from a woman under 30 with stable Graves' hyperthyroidism. Source material: peripheral blood. CDR3 sequence: CASSSHRVGTGELFF. The CDR3 DNA is TGTGCCAGCAGTTCCCACAGGGTAGGGACCGGGGAGCTGTTTTTT.